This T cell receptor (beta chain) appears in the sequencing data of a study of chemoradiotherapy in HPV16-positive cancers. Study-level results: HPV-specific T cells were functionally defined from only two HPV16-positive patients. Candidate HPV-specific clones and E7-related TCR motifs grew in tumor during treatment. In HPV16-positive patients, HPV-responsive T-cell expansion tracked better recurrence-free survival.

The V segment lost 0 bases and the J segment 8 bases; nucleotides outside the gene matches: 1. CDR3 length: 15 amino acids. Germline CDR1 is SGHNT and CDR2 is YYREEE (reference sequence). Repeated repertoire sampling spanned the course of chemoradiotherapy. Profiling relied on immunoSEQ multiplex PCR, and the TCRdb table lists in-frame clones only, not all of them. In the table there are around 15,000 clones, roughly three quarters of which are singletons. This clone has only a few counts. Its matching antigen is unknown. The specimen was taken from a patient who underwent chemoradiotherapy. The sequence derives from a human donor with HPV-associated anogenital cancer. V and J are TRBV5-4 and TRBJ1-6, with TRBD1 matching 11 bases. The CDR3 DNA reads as TGTGCCAGCAGCTTGGGGACAGGGGGCTATTCACCCCTCCACTTT. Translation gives CASSLGTGGYSPLHF.